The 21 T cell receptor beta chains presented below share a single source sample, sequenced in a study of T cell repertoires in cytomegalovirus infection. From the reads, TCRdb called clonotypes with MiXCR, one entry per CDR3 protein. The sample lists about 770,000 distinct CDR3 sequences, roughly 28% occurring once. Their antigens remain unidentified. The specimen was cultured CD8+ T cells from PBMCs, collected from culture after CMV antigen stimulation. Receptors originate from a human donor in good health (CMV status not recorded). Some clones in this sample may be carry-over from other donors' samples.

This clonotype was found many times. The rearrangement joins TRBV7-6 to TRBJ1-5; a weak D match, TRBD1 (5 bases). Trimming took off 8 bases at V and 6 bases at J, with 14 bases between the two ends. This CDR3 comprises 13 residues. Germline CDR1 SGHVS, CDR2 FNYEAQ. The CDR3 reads CASGRGIGQPQHF. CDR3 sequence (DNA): TGTGCCAGCGGGAGGGGCATAGGTCAGCCCCAGCATTTT.

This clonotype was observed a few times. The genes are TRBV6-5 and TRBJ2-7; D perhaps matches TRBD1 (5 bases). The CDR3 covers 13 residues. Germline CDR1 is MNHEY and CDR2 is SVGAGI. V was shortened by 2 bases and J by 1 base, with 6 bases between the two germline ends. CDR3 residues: CASSYAGSYEQYF. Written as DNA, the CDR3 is TGTGCCAGCAGTTACGCAGGGTCCTACGAGCAGTACTTC.

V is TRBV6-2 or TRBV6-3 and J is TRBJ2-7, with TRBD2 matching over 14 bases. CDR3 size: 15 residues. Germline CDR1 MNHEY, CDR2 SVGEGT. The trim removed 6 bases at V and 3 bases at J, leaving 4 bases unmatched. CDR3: CASRLGLAGDYEQYV. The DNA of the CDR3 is TGTGCCAGCAGATTGGGACTAGCGGGGGACTACGAGCAGTACGTC.

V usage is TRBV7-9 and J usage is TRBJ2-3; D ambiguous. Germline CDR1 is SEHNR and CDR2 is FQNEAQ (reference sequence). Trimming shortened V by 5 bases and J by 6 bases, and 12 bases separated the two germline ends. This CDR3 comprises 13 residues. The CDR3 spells CASSVFLGDTQYF. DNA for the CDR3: TGTGCCAGCAGCGTGTTCCTCGGGGATACGCAGTATTTT.

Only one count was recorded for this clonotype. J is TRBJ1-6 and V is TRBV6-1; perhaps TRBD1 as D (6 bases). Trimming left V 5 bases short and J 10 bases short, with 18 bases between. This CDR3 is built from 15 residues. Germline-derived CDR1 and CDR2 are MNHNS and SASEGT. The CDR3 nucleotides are TGTGCCAGCAGTCTAAACACAGGGTTCGGATCACCCCTCCACTTT. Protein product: CASSLNTGFGSPLHF.

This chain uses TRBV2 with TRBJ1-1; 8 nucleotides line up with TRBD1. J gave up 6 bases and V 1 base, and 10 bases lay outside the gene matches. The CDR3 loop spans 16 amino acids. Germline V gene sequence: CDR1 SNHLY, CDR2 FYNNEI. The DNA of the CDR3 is TGTGCCAGCAGTGAAGGGACAGGGAAACTTCGCGCTGAAGCTTTCTTT. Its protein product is CASSEGTGKLRAEAFF.

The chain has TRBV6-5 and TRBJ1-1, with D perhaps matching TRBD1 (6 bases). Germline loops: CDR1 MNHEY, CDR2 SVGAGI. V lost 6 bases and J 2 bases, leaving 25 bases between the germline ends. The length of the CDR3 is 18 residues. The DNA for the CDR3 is TGTGCCAGCAGCCCGATAGATCGGGGGCGGACTATAAACACTGAAGCTTTCTTT. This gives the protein CASSPIDRGRTINTEAFF.

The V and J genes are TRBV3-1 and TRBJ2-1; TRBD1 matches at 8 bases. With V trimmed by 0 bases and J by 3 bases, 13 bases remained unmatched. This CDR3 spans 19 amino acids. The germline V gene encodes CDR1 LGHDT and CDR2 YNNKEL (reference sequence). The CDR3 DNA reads TGTGCCAGCAGCCAAGATCCGCCCCTGGACAGGGATTACTACAATGAGCAGTTCTTC. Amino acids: CASSQDPPLDRDYYNEQFF.

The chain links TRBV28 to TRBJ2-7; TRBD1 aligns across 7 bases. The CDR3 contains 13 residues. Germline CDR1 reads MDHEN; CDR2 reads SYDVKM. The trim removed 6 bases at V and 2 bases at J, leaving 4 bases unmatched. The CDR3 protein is CASSATGTYEQYV. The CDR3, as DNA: TGTGCCAGCAGCGCGACAGGGACCTACGAGCAGTACGTC.

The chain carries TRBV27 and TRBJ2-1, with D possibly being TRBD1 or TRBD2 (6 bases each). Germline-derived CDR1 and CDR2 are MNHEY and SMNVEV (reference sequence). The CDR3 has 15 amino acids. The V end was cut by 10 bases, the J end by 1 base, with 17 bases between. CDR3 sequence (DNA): TGTGCCACGACCAAGGGGGGCCCGTCCTACAATGAGCAGTTCTTC. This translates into CATTKGGPSYNEQFF.

As DNA, the CDR3 is TGTGCCAGCAGCCCTACTGACAGGGTTGAGACCCAGTACTTC. It translates to CASSPTDRVETQYF. The chain combines TRBV7-9 with TRBJ2-5; TRBD1 aligns across 7 bases. Germline CDR1 and CDR2: SEHNR and FQNEAQ (reference sequence). Trimming at V came to 5 bases and at J to 5 bases, leaving 8 bases not matched to a gene. The length of the CDR3 is 14 residues.

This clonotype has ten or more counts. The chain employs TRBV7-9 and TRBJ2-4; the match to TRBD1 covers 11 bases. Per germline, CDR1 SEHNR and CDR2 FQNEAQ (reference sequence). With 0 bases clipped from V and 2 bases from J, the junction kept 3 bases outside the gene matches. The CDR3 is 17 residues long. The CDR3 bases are TGTGCCAGCAGCTTAGCAGGACAGGGGGCACCCAAAAACATTCAGTACTTC. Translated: CASSLAGQGAPKNIQYF.

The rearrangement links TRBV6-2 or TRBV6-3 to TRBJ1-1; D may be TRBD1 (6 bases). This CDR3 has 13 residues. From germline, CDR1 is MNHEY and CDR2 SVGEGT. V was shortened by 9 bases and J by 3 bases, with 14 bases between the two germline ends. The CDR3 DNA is TGTGCCAGTATTACAGGGTTGGACACTGAAGCTTTCTTT. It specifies CASITGLDTEAFF.

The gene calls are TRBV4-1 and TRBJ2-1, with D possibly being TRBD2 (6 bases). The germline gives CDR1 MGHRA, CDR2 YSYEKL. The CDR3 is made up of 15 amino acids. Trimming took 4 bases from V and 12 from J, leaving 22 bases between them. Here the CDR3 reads CASSRLAERMGPQFF. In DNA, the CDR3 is TGCGCCAGCAGCCGATTAGCGGAGCGAATGGGGCCGCAGTTCTTC.

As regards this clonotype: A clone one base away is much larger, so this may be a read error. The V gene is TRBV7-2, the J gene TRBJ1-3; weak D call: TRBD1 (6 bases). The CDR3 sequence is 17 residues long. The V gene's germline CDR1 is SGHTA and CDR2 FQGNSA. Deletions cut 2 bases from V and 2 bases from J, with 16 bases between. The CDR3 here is CASSLRPGVVPGNTIYF. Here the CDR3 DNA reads TGTGCCAGCAGCTTAAGACCAGGGGTTGTACCTGGAAACACCATATATTTT. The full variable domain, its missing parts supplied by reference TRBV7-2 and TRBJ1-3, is GAGVSQSPSNKVTEKGKDVELRCDPISGHTALYWYRQSLGQGLEFLIYFQGNSAPDKSGLPSDRFSAERTGGSVSTLTIQRTQQEDSAVYLCASSLRPGVVPGNTIYFGEGSWLTVV.

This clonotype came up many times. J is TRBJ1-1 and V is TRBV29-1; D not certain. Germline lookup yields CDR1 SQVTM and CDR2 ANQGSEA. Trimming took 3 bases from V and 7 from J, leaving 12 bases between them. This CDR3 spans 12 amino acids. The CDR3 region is CSVDVGRGEAFF. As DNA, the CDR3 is TGCAGCGTTGACGTCGGTCGGGGTGAAGCTTTCTTT.

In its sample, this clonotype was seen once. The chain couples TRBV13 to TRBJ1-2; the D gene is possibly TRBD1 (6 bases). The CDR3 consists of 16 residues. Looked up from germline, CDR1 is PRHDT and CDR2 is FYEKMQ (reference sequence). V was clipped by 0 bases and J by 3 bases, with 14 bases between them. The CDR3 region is CASSLGRRGPDYGYTF. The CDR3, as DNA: TGTGCCAGCAGCTTAGGCCGTCGGGGGCCCGACTATGGCTACACCTTC.

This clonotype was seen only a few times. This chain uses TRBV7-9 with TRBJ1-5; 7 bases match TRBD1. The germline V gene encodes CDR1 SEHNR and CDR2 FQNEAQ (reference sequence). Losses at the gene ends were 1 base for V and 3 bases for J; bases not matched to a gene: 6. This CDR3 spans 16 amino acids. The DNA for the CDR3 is TGTGCCAGCAGCTTAGTGACAGGGACTATCAATCAGCCCCAGCATTTT. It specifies CASSLVTGTINQPQHF.

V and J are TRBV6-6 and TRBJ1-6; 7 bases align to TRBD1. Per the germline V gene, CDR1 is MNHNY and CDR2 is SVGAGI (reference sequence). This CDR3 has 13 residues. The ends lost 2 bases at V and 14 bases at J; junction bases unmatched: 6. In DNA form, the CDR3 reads TGTGCCAGCAGTTACACGACTGACAGGGCCCTCCACTTT. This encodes CASSYTTDRALHF.

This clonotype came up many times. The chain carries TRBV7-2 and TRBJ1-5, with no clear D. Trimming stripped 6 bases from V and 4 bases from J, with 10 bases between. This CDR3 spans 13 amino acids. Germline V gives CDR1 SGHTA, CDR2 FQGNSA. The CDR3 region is CASSEGINQPQHF. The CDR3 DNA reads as TGTGCCAGCAGTGAAGGGATTAATCAGCCCCAGCATTTT.

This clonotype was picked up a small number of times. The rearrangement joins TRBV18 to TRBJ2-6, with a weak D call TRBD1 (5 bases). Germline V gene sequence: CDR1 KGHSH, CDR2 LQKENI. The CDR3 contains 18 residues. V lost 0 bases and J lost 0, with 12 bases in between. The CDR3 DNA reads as TGTGCCAGCTCACCACCCCCAGACAGAAACTCTGGGGCCAACGTCCTGACTTTC. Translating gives CASSPPPDRNSGANVLTF.